A selection of T cell receptor beta chains follows, all from one sample in a study of cytotoxic CD8 clonotypes in ibrutinib-treated CLL. TCRdb's table, derived via immunoSEQ multiplex PCR, lists solely in-frame clones and lacks some. The sample includes about 15,000 clones, over 60% seen only once; the top ten take over 9.5%. Sequencing was performed on PBMCs, taken before ibrutinib treatment. All receptors come from a human donor with chronic lymphocytic leukemia. Each CDR3 is given with its conserved first and last residue. The order of the fields is D gene, clone size, J gene, V gene, CDR3 protein, CDR3 DNA. D genes are given only for firm matches. Only part of the rows carry a size: once, few, many, or a class if the clone is expanded.

d_gene: -
abundance: once
j_gene: TRBJ2-3
v_gene: TRBV7-6
CDR3aa: CASSSRKPGRDTDTQYF
CDR3nt: TGTGCCAGCAGCTCCCGTAAACCGGGACGAGACACAGATACGCAGTATTTT

d_gene: TRBD2
abundance: once
j_gene: TRBJ2-1
v_gene: TRBV30
CDR3aa: CPPPRGGRNEQFF
CDR3nt: TGTCCCCCTCCCCGGGGGGGTAGAAATGAGCAGTTCTTC

d_gene: -
abundance: -
j_gene: TRBJ2-5
v_gene: TRBV30
CDR3aa: CAWGELETQYF
CDR3nt: TGTGCCTGGGGGGAACTGGAGACCCAGTACTTC

d_gene: -
abundance: few
j_gene: TRBJ2-1
v_gene: TRBV5-4
CDR3aa: CASSFPGLEQFF
CDR3nt: TGTGCCAGCAGCTTCCCGGGACTCGAGCAGTTCTTC

d_gene: -
abundance: once
j_gene: TRBJ2-7
v_gene: TRBV27
CDR3aa: CASSLSGLPYEQYF
CDR3nt: TGTGCCAGCAGTTTATCGGGTCTACCTTACGAGCAGTACTTC

d_gene: TRBD1
abundance: -
j_gene: TRBJ2-1
v_gene: TRBV6-5
CDR3aa: CASSAPGQNEQFF
CDR3nt: TGTGCCAGCAGTGCCCCGGGACAGAATGAGCAGTTCTTC

d_gene: -
abundance: -
j_gene: TRBJ1-4
v_gene: TRBV10-2
CDR3aa: CASSEYSRNEKLFF
CDR3nt: TGCGCCAGCAGTGAGTACAGCAGGAATGAAAAACTGTTTTTT

d_gene: -
abundance: -
j_gene: TRBJ1-1
v_gene: TRBV19
CDR3aa: CASSIRAVVNTEAFF
CDR3nt: TGTGCCAGTAGTATTCGTGCAGTCGTGAACACTGAAGCTTTCTTT

d_gene: TRBD2
abundance: -
j_gene: TRBJ2-1
v_gene: TRBV7-7
CDR3aa: CASSLSLAGVYNEQFF
CDR3nt: TGTGCCAGCAGCTTAAGTCTAGCGGGGGTATACAATGAGCAGTTCTTC

d_gene: -
abundance: -
j_gene: TRBJ2-5
v_gene: TRBV6-1
CDR3aa: CASSETPEAAQYF
CDR3nt: TGTGCCAGCAGTGAAACCCCAGAGGCGGCCCAGTACTTC

d_gene: -
abundance: few
j_gene: TRBJ2-5
v_gene: TRBV18
CDR3aa: CASSPTRQFSETQYF
CDR3nt: TGTGCCAGCTCACCAACCCGTCAGTTCTCCGAGACCCAGTACTTC

d_gene: -
abundance: -
j_gene: TRBJ2-1
v_gene: TRBV27
CDR3aa: CASSLSGRSNEQFF
CDR3nt: TGTGCCAGCAGTTTATCGGGCAGAAGCAATGAGCAGTTCTTC

d_gene: TRBD2
abundance: -
j_gene: TRBJ2-1
v_gene: TRBV5-1
CDR3aa: CASSFYTSGSDEQFF
CDR3nt: TGCGCCAGCAGCTTCTATACTAGCGGGAGCGATGAGCAGTTCTTC

d_gene: -
abundance: -
j_gene: TRBJ2-6
v_gene: TRBV27
CDR3aa: CASSPERGGAQNVLTF
CDR3nt: TGTGCCAGCAGTCCGGAAAGGGGTGGTGCCCAAAACGTCCTGACTTTC

d_gene: TRBD2
abundance: -
j_gene: TRBJ2-1
v_gene: TRBV15
CDR3aa: CATSRAGLAGGGEQFF
CDR3nt: TGTGCCACCAGCAGAGCAGGACTAGCGGGGGGAGGTGAGCAGTTCTTC

d_gene: -
abundance: -
j_gene: TRBJ2-2
v_gene: TRBV6-5
CDR3aa: CASSYRAAGELFF
CDR3nt: TGTGCCAGCAGTTACAGGGCGGCCGGGGAGCTGTTTTTT

d_gene: TRBD1
abundance: -
j_gene: TRBJ2-7
v_gene: TRBV6-1
CDR3aa: CASSPLGTGPYEQYF
CDR3nt: TGTGCCAGCAGCCCCCTCGGGACAGGACCCTACGAGCAGTACTTC

d_gene: -
abundance: -
j_gene: TRBJ2-3
v_gene: TRBV20-1
CDR3aa: CSASSRDTQYF
CDR3nt: TGCAGTGCTAGCTCCCGAGATACGCAGTATTTT

d_gene: -
abundance: -
j_gene: TRBJ1-5
v_gene: TRBV28
CDR3aa: CASNGPGYQPQHF
CDR3nt: TGTGCCAGCAATGGGCCGGGTTATCAGCCCCAGCATTTT

d_gene: TRBD1
abundance: -
j_gene: TRBJ1-2
v_gene: TRBV6-6
CDR3aa: CASSTQGGGYGYTF
CDR3nt: TGTGCCAGCAGTACCCAGGGGGGCGGCTATGGCTACACCTTC

d_gene: -
abundance: -
j_gene: TRBJ1-2
v_gene: TRBV21-1
CDR3aa: CASSKENGGHYGYTF
CDR3nt: TGTGCCAGCAGCAAAGAGAACGGGGGACACTATGGCTACACCTTC

d_gene: -
abundance: -
j_gene: TRBJ1-2
v_gene: TRBV27
CDR3aa: CASSLTGFYGYTF
CDR3nt: TGTGCCAGCAGTTTAACAGGGTTCTATGGCTACACCTTC

d_gene: -
abundance: -
j_gene: TRBJ2-1
v_gene: TRBV7-2
CDR3aa: CASSTGNFEQFF
CDR3nt: TGTGCCAGCAGCACCGGGAATTTTGAGCAGTTCTTC

d_gene: -
abundance: -
j_gene: TRBJ2-5
v_gene: TRBV2
CDR3aa: CASSGGDWKTQYF
CDR3nt: TGTGCCAGCAGTGGGGGGGACTGGAAGACCCAGTACTTC

d_gene: -
abundance: few
j_gene: TRBJ2-3
v_gene: TRBV9
CDR3aa: CASSVESTGSTDTQYF
CDR3nt: TGTGCCAGCAGCGTAGAAAGTACGGGGTCCACAGATACGCAGTATTTT

d_gene: -
abundance: -
j_gene: TRBJ1-2
v_gene: TRBV5-5
CDR3aa: CASSGSYYGYTF
CDR3nt: TGTGCCAGCAGCGGGAGCTACTATGGCTACACCTTC

d_gene: -
abundance: few
j_gene: TRBJ1-5
v_gene: TRBV19
CDR3aa: CASSIWDHSNQPQHF
CDR3nt: TGTGCCAGTAGTATATGGGATCATAGCAATCAGCCCCAGCATTTT

d_gene: -
abundance: -
j_gene: TRBJ2-5
v_gene: TRBV5-1
CDR3aa: CASSLAHRLQETQYF
CDR3nt: TGCGCCAGCAGCTTGGCACACAGATTGCAAGAGACCCAGTACTTC

d_gene: TRBD2
abundance: -
j_gene: TRBJ2-7
v_gene: TRBV5-4
CDR3aa: CASSFYGRDEQYF
CDR3nt: TGTGCCAGCAGCTTCTACGGGAGGGACGAGCAGTACTTC

d_gene: -
abundance: -
j_gene: TRBJ2-3
v_gene: TRBV30
CDR3aa: CAWIPGDTQYF
CDR3nt: TGTGCCTGGATCCCAGGCGATACGCAGTATTTT

d_gene: -
abundance: -
j_gene: TRBJ1-4
v_gene: TRBV7-9
CDR3aa: CASSLRGHRVEREKLFF
CDR3nt: TGTGCCAGCAGCTTGAGGGGACACAGGGTAGAACGCGAAAAACTGTTTTTT

d_gene: TRBD2
abundance: few
j_gene: TRBJ2-7
v_gene: TRBV10-1
CDR3aa: CASSEPGTSGSGDEQYF
CDR3nt: TGCGCCAGCAGTGAGCCTGGGACTAGCGGGAGTGGCGACGAGCAGTACTTC

d_gene: -
abundance: -
j_gene: TRBJ2-3
v_gene: TRBV18
CDR3aa: CASSPLGTNTDTQYF
CDR3nt: TGTGCCAGCTCACCCCTCGGGACCAACACAGATACGCAGTATTTT

d_gene: -
abundance: once
j_gene: TRBJ1-1
v_gene: TRBV6-5
CDR3aa: CASTRASGNTEAFF
CDR3nt: TGTGCCAGCACCCGGGCCTCGGGGAACACTGAAGCTTTCTTT

d_gene: -
abundance: few
j_gene: TRBJ2-7
v_gene: TRBV5-4
CDR3aa: CASSLVGSYEQYF
CDR3nt: TGTGCCAGCAGCTTGGTAGGGAGCTACGAGCAGTACTTC

d_gene: -
abundance: few
j_gene: TRBJ1-1
v_gene: TRBV14
CDR3aa: CASSPLMIGEAFF
CDR3nt: TGTGCCAGCAGCCCGCTAATGATCGGTGAAGCTTTCTTT

d_gene: -
abundance: few
j_gene: TRBJ2-1
v_gene: TRBV5-1
CDR3aa: CASALLGFSSYNEQFF
CDR3nt: TGCGCCAGTGCCCTACTAGGGTTCAGCTCCTACAATGAGCAGTTCTTC

d_gene: -
abundance: -
j_gene: TRBJ1-2
v_gene: TRBV6-1
CDR3aa: CASSDPRQPMGYTF
CDR3nt: TGTGCCAGCAGTGATCCACGACAGCCTATGGGCTACACCTTC

d_gene: TRBD1
abundance: -
j_gene: TRBJ2-3
v_gene: TRBV10-2
CDR3aa: CASSESDRASTDTQYF
CDR3nt: TGCGCCAGCAGTGAGTCGGACAGGGCTAGCACAGATACGCAGTATTTT

d_gene: -
abundance: -
j_gene: TRBJ1-1
v_gene: TRBV28
CDR3aa: CASIVYIGRNTEAFF
CDR3nt: TGTGCCAGCATCGTATATATTGGGAGGAACACTGAAGCTTTCTTT

d_gene: -
abundance: few
j_gene: TRBJ1-5
v_gene: TRBV11-2
CDR3aa: CASSPWGNQPQHF
CDR3nt: TGTGCCAGCAGCCCTTGGGGGAATCAGCCCCAGCATTTT

d_gene: -
abundance: -
j_gene: TRBJ1-1
v_gene: TRBV15
CDR3aa: CATSRGGVGGTEAFF
CDR3nt: TGTGCCACCAGCAGAGGAGGCGTGGGCGGGACTGAAGCTTTCTTT

d_gene: -
abundance: once
j_gene: TRBJ2-1
v_gene: TRBV30
CDR3aa: CAWSVGTPLVEQFF
CDR3nt: TGTGCCTGGAGTGTTGGGACCCCCCTGGTTGAGCAGTTCTTC

d_gene: TRBD2
abundance: -
j_gene: TRBJ2-1
v_gene: TRBV18
CDR3aa: CASSPTSGVGNEQFF
CDR3nt: TGTGCCAGCTCACCGACTAGCGGGGTGGGGAATGAGCAGTTCTTC

d_gene: -
abundance: -
j_gene: TRBJ1-3
v_gene: TRBV2
CDR3aa: CARTWGNTIYF
CDR3nt: TGTGCCCGCACGTGGGGAAACACCATATATTTT

d_gene: TRBD1
abundance: few
j_gene: TRBJ1-2
v_gene: TRBV6-5
CDR3aa: CASSWTGNGYTF
CDR3nt: TGTGCCAGCAGTTGGACAGGGAATGGCTACACCTTC

d_gene: -
abundance: -
j_gene: TRBJ2-7
v_gene: TRBV7-2
CDR3aa: CASSLISGLAGYEQYF
CDR3nt: TGTGCCAGCAGCTTAATCTCCGGGCTAGCCGGTTACGAGCAGTACTTC

d_gene: -
abundance: -
j_gene: TRBJ2-3
v_gene: TRBV9
CDR3aa: CASSPRFTDTQYF
CDR3nt: TGTGCCAGCAGCCCAAGATTCACGGATACGCAGTATTTT

d_gene: TRBD1
abundance: -
j_gene: TRBJ2-1
v_gene: TRBV7-9
CDR3aa: CASRNRGSSYNEQFF
CDR3nt: TGTGCCAGCAGAAACAGGGGCAGCTCCTACAATGAGCAGTTCTTC

d_gene: -
abundance: few
j_gene: TRBJ2-2
v_gene: TRBV9
CDR3aa: CASRGNTIGELFF
CDR3nt: TGTGCCAGCAGAGGAAATACGATCGGGGAGCTGTTTTTT

d_gene: -
abundance: -
j_gene: TRBJ2-2
v_gene: TRBV9
CDR3aa: CASSVGQSTGELFF
CDR3nt: TGTGCCAGCAGCGTAGGACAGTCCACCGGGGAGCTGTTTTTT

d_gene: TRBD1
abundance: -
j_gene: TRBJ2-6
v_gene: TRBV19
CDR3aa: CASSRTGGSGANVLTF
CDR3nt: TGTGCCAGTAGTAGGACAGGAGGTTCTGGGGCCAACGTCCTGACTTTC

d_gene: -
abundance: -
j_gene: TRBJ2-4
v_gene: TRBV5-5
CDR3aa: CASSGGGAHKNIQYF
CDR3nt: TGTGCCAGCAGCGGCGGGGGCGCCCACAAAAACATTCAGTACTTC

d_gene: -
abundance: -
j_gene: TRBJ1-2
v_gene: TRBV5-1
CDR3aa: CASRPGPNYGYTF
CDR3nt: TGCGCCAGCAGACCAGGGCCCAACTATGGCTACACCTTC

d_gene: TRBD2
abundance: few
j_gene: TRBJ2-3
v_gene: TRBV28
CDR3aa: CASSLLGGGPSTDTQYF
CDR3nt: TGTGCCAGCAGTTTATTAGGCGGGGGACCTAGCACAGATACGCAGTATTTT

d_gene: -
abundance: -
j_gene: TRBJ2-7
v_gene: TRBV11-2
CDR3aa: CASSQNSFYEQYF
CDR3nt: TGTGCCAGCAGCCAAAACAGCTTCTACGAGCAGTACTTC

d_gene: TRBD2
abundance: -
j_gene: TRBJ2-5
v_gene: TRBV11-2
CDR3aa: CASSLGRGSQETQYF
CDR3nt: TGTGCCAGCAGCTTAGGGCGGGGGAGCCAAGAGACCCAGTACTTC

d_gene: -
abundance: -
j_gene: TRBJ1-2
v_gene: TRBV6-1
CDR3aa: CASSKGGLREGNGYTF
CDR3nt: TGTGCCAGCAGTAAAGGAGGACTGCGAGAGGGTAATGGCTACACCTTC

d_gene: -
abundance: once
j_gene: TRBJ2-1
v_gene: TRBV4-1
CDR3aa: CASSQVVTGIYNEQFF
CDR3nt: TGCGCCAGCAGCCAAGTCGTCACCGGAATTTACAATGAGCAGTTCTTC

d_gene: TRBD2
abundance: few
j_gene: TRBJ2-3
v_gene: TRBV18
CDR3aa: CASSPLGLANTDTQYF
CDR3nt: TGTGCCAGCTCACCACTAGGACTAGCGAATACAGATACGCAGTATTTT